The rows below give T cell receptor beta chains drawn from one sample of a study of somatic mutations in cytotoxic T cells in rheumatoid arthritis. Clones were sequenced by immunoSEQ multiplex PCR, and TCRdb holds only the in-frame ones, with some missing. The table has about 10,000 clones, 65% to 85% seen once. Sequencing input: CD8+ T cells sorted from blood. The receptors were sampled from an adult with rheumatoid arthritis. Both conserved end residues are part of each CDR3. Each record gives: V gene, D gene, J gene, CDR3 protein. The D gene is left open where the match is weak.

V gene: TRBV14; D gene: TRBD1; J gene: TRBJ2-2; CDR3 protein: CASRLQGAGELFF
V gene: TRBV28; D gene: TRBD2; J gene: TRBJ2-1; CDR3 protein: CASSFRGGFGEQFF
V gene: TRBV4-3; D gene: TRBD1; J gene: TRBJ1-1; CDR3 protein: CASSPQTTGREAFF
V gene: TRBV2; D gene: TRBD1; J gene: TRBJ1-4; CDR3 protein: CASSLPVRTGYDTTNEKLFF
V gene: TRBV6-5; D gene: -; J gene: TRBJ2-3; CDR3 protein: CASSFRVTDTQYF
V gene: TRBV28; D gene: TRBD1; J gene: TRBJ1-2; CDR3 protein: CASSSFRGDYGYTF
V gene: TRBV2; D gene: -; J gene: TRBJ2-7; CDR3 protein: CASSDIFYEQYF
V gene: TRBV2; D gene: -; J gene: TRBJ2-7; CDR3 protein: CASSEDQGGYEQYF
V gene: TRBV4-1; D gene: TRBD1; J gene: TRBJ1-2; CDR3 protein: CASSQGQGAAYGYTF
V gene: TRBV7-9; D gene: TRBD2; J gene: TRBJ2-1; CDR3 protein: CASSSWSGGTPRNEQFF
V gene: TRBV7-7; D gene: -; J gene: TRBJ2-1; CDR3 protein: CASSSTAYNEQFF
V gene: TRBV4-3; D gene: -; J gene: TRBJ2-1; CDR3 protein: CATSDGSYNEQFF
V gene: TRBV5-1; D gene: -; J gene: TRBJ2-1; CDR3 protein: CASSASGRSSYNEQFF
V gene: TRBV5-1; D gene: -; J gene: TRBJ1-2; CDR3 protein: CASSQDSSVDGYTF
V gene: TRBV5-1; D gene: TRBD1; J gene: TRBJ2-7; CDR3 protein: CASSLAGTGLREQYF
V gene: TRBV29-1; D gene: TRBD1; J gene: TRBJ1-1; CDR3 protein: CSVGDRGSPEAFF
V gene: TRBV7-3; D gene: -; J gene: TRBJ2-1; CDR3 protein: CASSPTGVYNEQFF
V gene: TRBV7-9; D gene: -; J gene: TRBJ2-7; CDR3 protein: CASSLSGVPYEQYF
V gene: TRBV7-6; D gene: -; J gene: TRBJ1-6; CDR3 protein: CASSLGSRPTGNSPLHF
V gene: TRBV4-3; D gene: -; J gene: TRBJ2-6; CDR3 protein: CASSQDGSSGANVLTF
V gene: TRBV25-1; D gene: -; J gene: TRBJ1-1; CDR3 protein: CASSDLREDRTEAFF
V gene: TRBV4-1; D gene: TRBD1; J gene: TRBJ1-1; CDR3 protein: CASSQLGQGDTEAFF
V gene: TRBV7-9; D gene: TRBD1; J gene: TRBJ1-4; CDR3 protein: CASSFAQDREKLFF
V gene: TRBV7-6; D gene: -; J gene: TRBJ2-6; CDR3 protein: CASSRNSGANVLTF
V gene: TRBV5-1; D gene: -; J gene: TRBJ2-7; CDR3 protein: CASSLGLAQGHGYEQYF
V gene: TRBV19; D gene: -; J gene: TRBJ1-3; CDR3 protein: CASSILQLSGNTIYF
V gene: TRBV2; D gene: -; J gene: TRBJ2-3; CDR3 protein: CASPAGYGDTQYF
V gene: TRBV6-1; D gene: TRBD2; J gene: TRBJ2-3; CDR3 protein: CASSKTSGGPDTQYF